What follows are 19 T cell receptor beta chains derived from one specimen sequenced in a study of T cells in women clearing cervical HPV infection. Assay: immunoSEQ multiplex PCR; the TCRdb copy retains only in-frame clones and omits some. This sample contains under 50,000 clones. Material: blood buffy coat. The receptors were gathered from a woman aged 18 to 75 with a cervical HPV16 infection that either progressed to CIN3+ or cleared (not recorded which).

Comment on this clone: The read is 3 residues too short to cover the CDR3 end, so that end is filled in from the germline J gene. The chain couples TRBV7-6 to TRBJ2-7; 8 bases line up with TRBD1. The V segment lost 7 bases and the J segment 5 bases; nucleotides outside the gene matches: 7. CDR1 SGHVS and CDR2 FNYEAQ come from the germline V gene. The CDR3 is made up of 13 amino acids. Here the CDR3 reads CASNLGQGDEQYF. The covered CDR3 bases are TGTGCCAGCAATCTCGGACAGGGCGACGAG.

Of note for this clone: The CDR3 is cut off 3 residues early in the read; its end comes from the germline J gene. V and J are TRBV19 and TRBJ2-5, with 7 bases aligning to TRBD1. Germline loops: CDR1 LNHDA, CDR2 SQIVND (reference sequence). J gave up 4 bases and V 6 bases, and 11 bases lay outside the gene matches. CDR3 length equals 15 residues. Partial CDR3 DNA: TGTGCCAGTAGCCTAACGACAGGGCAGGGAGAGACC. As protein: CASSLTTGQGET. In full, the CDR3 is CASSLTTGQGETQYF.

In regard to this clone: The sequenced fragment ends 3 residues before the CDR3 boundary, so the rest is inferred from the germline J gene. V gene TRBV6-1 combines with J gene TRBJ2-3, with 11 bases identical to TRBD1. Germline trimming cut 4 bases from V and 2 bases from J; bases unmatched to any gene: 5. Germline V gene lookup returns CDR1 MNHNS and CDR2 SASEGT. The CDR3 sequence is 16 residues long. The covered CDR3 bases are TGTGCCAGCAGTGGGACAGGGGGCGGATTCACAGATACG. Translating gives CASSGTGGGFTDT. The full CDR3 protein is CASSGTGGGFTDTQYF.

About this clone itself: The read comes to an end 3 residues before the CDR3 does, leaving the germline J gene to fill in the end. This chain links TRBV6-2 or TRBV6-3 with TRBJ2-7; 8 bases are a match to TRBD2. The CDR3 extends over 15 amino acids. The V gene end was trimmed by 2 bases and the J gene end by 6 bases; junction bases not matched to a gene: 9. Germline CDR1 and CDR2: MNHEY and SVGEGT. Partial CDR3 DNA: TGTGCCAGCAGTTACCGCACCAGCGGGAGAGGCGAG. Its translation is CASSYRTSGRGE. In full, the CDR3 reads CASSYRTSGRGEQYF.

Concerning this clone: The sequence runs out 3 residues before the end of the CDR3; the remainder is reconstructed from the germline J gene. The genes are TRBV29-1 and TRBJ2-4; TRBD1 matches at 8 bases. The CDR3 is 17 residues long. V shed 4 bases, J shed 3 bases, and the junction held 14 bases outside the gene matches. The V gene's germline CDR1 is SQVTM and CDR2 ANQGSEA. Partial CDR3 DNA: TGCAGCGTTGTTGCTGCAGGGGGCGCATGGGGCAAAAACATT. Its protein product is CSVVAAGGAWGKNI. From start to end, the CDR3 is CSVVAAGGAWGKNIQYF. Supplemented by reference TRBV29-1 and TRBJ2-4, the full variable domain reads SAVISQKPSRDICQRGTSLTIQCQVDSQVTMMFWYRQQPGQSLTLIATANQGSEATYESGFVIDKFPISRPNLTFSTLTVSNMSPEDSSIYLCSVVAAGGAWGKNIQYFGAGTRLSVL.

In the case of this clone: The missing CDR3 end, 3 residues past where the read stops, is filled in from the germline J gene. This chain uses TRBV7-2 with TRBJ2-5; a weak D match, TRBD1 (6 bases). The CDR3 totals 14 residues. Trimming removed 3 bases from V and 4 bases from J, with 12 bases in between. Germline-derived CDR1 and CDR2 are SGHTA and FQGNSA. The sequenced part of the CDR3 DNA is TGTGCCAGCAGCTTGGGCAGGGGATTAGAGACC. Protein product: CASSLGRGLET. The whole CDR3 is CASSLGRGLETQYF.

A note on this clone: Coverage ceases 3 residues before the CDR3 finishes, and the germline J gene fills in the end. The rearrangement joins TRBV5-1 to TRBJ2-6; no clear D gene. CDR3 size: 13 residues. The germline CDR1 and CDR2 sequences are SGHRS and YFSETQ. V gave up 7 bases and J gave up 0 bases, with 5 bases separating them. The CDR3 bases that were read are TGCGCCAGCCAGAGCTCTGGGGCCAACGTC. This codes for CASQSSGANV. The whole CDR3 sequence is CASQSSGANVLTF.

In the case of this clone: Read data end 3 residues before the CDR3 end; the end is taken from the germline J gene. The chain couples TRBV5-1 to TRBJ2-3, with 7 bases matching TRBD1. Germline CDR1 SGHRS, CDR2 YFSETQ. Germline trimming cut 4 bases from V and 3 bases from J; bases unmatched to any gene: 5. CDR3 length: 14 amino acids. The CDR3 region is CASSIQGETDTQYF. The covered CDR3 bases are TGCGCCAGCAGCATCCAGGGGGAGACAGATACG.

The CDR3 DNA, read in part, is TGCAGTGGCGGGGAGGGGCCCACAGATACG. This gives the protein CSGGEGPTDT. The CDR3 in full is CSGGEGPTDTQYF. The V call is TRBV20-1, the J call TRBJ2-3; 7 positions match TRBD2. Read sequence stops 3 residues before the CDR3 end, and the germline J gene provides the missing end. The CDR3 has 13 residues. Germline CDR1 reads DFQATT; CDR2 reads SNEGSKA (reference sequence). Unmatched junction bases numbered 6, after V lost 7 bases and J lost 2 bases.

About this clone: Coverage ceases 3 residues before the CDR3 finishes, and the germline J gene fills in the end. The J gene is TRBJ1-2, the V gene TRBV5-1; no clear D. The CDR3 extends over 11 amino acids. V was clipped by 6 bases and J by 4 bases, with 7 bases between them. Looked up from germline, CDR1 is SGHRS and CDR2 is YFSETQ. The sequenced part of the CDR3 DNA is TGCGCCAGCAATGAGGGCTATGGC. It is translated as CASNEGYG. The entire CDR3 protein reads CASNEGYGYTF.

About this clone itself: The missing CDR3 end, 3 residues past where the read stops, is filled in from the germline J gene. This chain uses TRBV7-9 with TRBJ2-1; 12 bases are shared with TRBD2. CDR1 and CDR2 from the germline V gene are SEHNR and FQNEAQ (reference sequence). V dropped 0 bases and J dropped 7; count of bases not matched to a gene: 1. CDR3 length: 15 amino acids. The CDR3 loop reads CASSLAGLAGNEQFF. The CDR3 bases that were read are TGTGCCAGCAGCTTAGCTGGACTAGCGGGAAATGAG.

Worth noting for this clone: The DNA ends 3 residues before the CDR3 does, and the rest of the CDR3 is filled in from the germline J gene. V usage is TRBV9 and J usage is TRBJ2-1, with 7 bases that match TRBD2. This CDR3 spans 13 amino acids. With 7 bases clipped from V and 9 bases from J, the junction kept 10 bases outside the gene matches. CDR1 is SGDLS and CDR2 is YYNGEE in the germline V gene. The CDR3 bases that were read are TGTGCCAGCGGAGAGAGAGGGGAGGGTGAG. Its translation is CASGERGEGE. The CDR3 reads in full as CASGERGEGEQFF. Looking up the rest from reference TRBV9 and TRBJ2-1 gives the full variable domain: DSGVTQTPKHLITATGQRVTLRCSPRSGDLSVYWYQQSLDQGLQFLIQYYNGEERAKGNILERFSAQQFPDLHSELNLSSLELGDSALYFCASGERGEGEQFFGPGTRLTVL.

Concerning this clone: The read stops 3 residues short of the end of the CDR3; the missing end is completed from the germline J gene. The rearrangement uses TRBV7-7 and TRBJ2-2; 9 positions agree with TRBD1. CDR3 length equals 15 residues. Germline V gene sequence: CDR1 SSHAT, CDR2 FNYEAQ (reference sequence). The covered CDR3 bases are TGTGCCAGCAGCCTGGCCGGGACAGGGAATGAAAAG. The encoded protein is CASSLAGTGNEK. The whole CDR3 sequence reads CASSLAGTGNEKLFF.

Comments on this clone: Read sequence stops 3 residues before the CDR3 end, and the germline J gene provides the missing end. The chain has TRBV9 and TRBJ2-1; possible D gene TRBD1, 5 bases. The CDR3 contains 14 residues. Trimming took off 2 bases at V and 3 bases at J, with 9 bases between the two ends. The germline gives CDR1 SGDLS, CDR2 YYNGEE. Partial CDR3 DNA: TGTGCCAGCAGCGTGGCGACAGACTACAATGAG. Translation: CASSVATDYNE. The whole CDR3 is CASSVATDYNEQFF. The whole variable domain, remainder taken from reference TRBV9 and TRBJ2-1, is DSGVTQTPKHLITATGQRVTLRCSPRSGDLSVYWYQQSLDQGLQFLIQYYNGEERAKGNILERFSAQQFPDLHSELNLSSLELGDSALYFCASSVATDYNEQFFGPGTRLTVL.

Concerning this clone itself: Read coverage stops 3 residues before the CDR3 terminus; the germline J gene supplies the remainder. The chain links TRBV7-6 to TRBJ1-6; 8 bases line up with TRBD1. The CDR3 extends over 15 amino acids. CDR1 and CDR2 from the germline V gene are SGHVS and FNYEAQ. V lost 0 bases and J lost 9; bases outside the gene matches: 4. The CDR3 bases that were read are TGTGCCAGCAGCTTAGCGGGACAGGAGACTTCACCC. Protein: CASSLAGQETSP. The CDR3 reads in full as CASSLAGQETSPLHF.

To note about this clone: The read terminates 3 residues ahead of where the CDR3 ends, so the germline J gene completes it. V and J are TRBV20-1 and TRBJ2-1, with D unresolved. The CDR3 extends over 13 amino acids. The germline CDR1 and CDR2 sequences are DFQATT and SNEGSKA (reference sequence). Trimming removed 0 bases from V and 7 bases from J, with 10 bases in between. CDR3 bases read: TGCAGTGCTAGAGATCTTAGTTGGAATGAG. This gives the protein CSARDLSWNE. The full CDR3 protein reads CSARDLSWNEQFF.

As to this clone: The read finishes 3 residues shy of the CDR3 end, and the germline J gene is used to complete it. This chain uses TRBV5-6 with TRBJ2-6; possible D gene TRBD2, 7 bases. There are 15 residues in the CDR3. Germline V lookup: CDR1 SGHDT, CDR2 YYEEEE. Trimming removed 4 bases at V and 4 bases at J, with 12 bases between. The CDR3 protein is CASSRRGGGANVLTF. The CDR3 bases that were read are TGTGCCAGCAGCCGTAGGGGGGGCGGGGCCAACGTC.

Notes on this clone: The read is 3 residues too short to cover the CDR3 end, so that end is filled in from the germline J gene. This rearrangement joins TRBV7-2 to TRBJ1-2, with D possibly being TRBD1 (6 bases). CDR3 length: 13 amino acids. The germline V gene has CDR1 SGHTA and CDR2 FQGNSA. CDR3 DNA (partial): TGTGCCAGCAGCTCCAGACAGGCCAACGAC. Residues: CASSSRQAND. The CDR3 as a whole reads CASSSRQANDYTF. Full variable domain (outside the CDR3, taken from reference TRBV7-2 and TRBJ1-2): GAGVSQSPSNKVTEKGKDVELRCDPISGHTALYWYRQSLGQGLEFLIYFQGNSAPDKSGLPSDRFSAERTGGSVSTLTIQRTQQEDSAVYLCASSSRQANDYTFGSGTRLTVV.

Note on this clone: The read stops 3 residues short of the end of the CDR3; the missing end is completed from the germline J gene. The rearrangement joins TRBV7-2 to TRBJ2-5; 11 bases line up with TRBD2. V trimming: 0 bases; J trimming: 7 bases; junction bases outside the gene matches: 10. This CDR3 comprises 17 residues. Germline assignment: CDR1 SGHTA and CDR2 FQGNSA. CDR3 loop: CASSLADLAGGLGTQYF. The sequenced part of the CDR3 DNA is TGTGCCAGCAGCTTAGCTGATCTAGCGGGGGGCCTAGGGACC. Variable domain in full (rest from reference TRBV7-2 and TRBJ2-5): GAGVSQSPSNKVTEKGKDVELRCDPISGHTALYWYRQSLGQGLEFLIYFQGNSAPDKSGLPSDRFSAERTGGSVSTLTIQRTQQEDSAVYLCASSLADLAGGLGTQYFGPGTRLLVL.